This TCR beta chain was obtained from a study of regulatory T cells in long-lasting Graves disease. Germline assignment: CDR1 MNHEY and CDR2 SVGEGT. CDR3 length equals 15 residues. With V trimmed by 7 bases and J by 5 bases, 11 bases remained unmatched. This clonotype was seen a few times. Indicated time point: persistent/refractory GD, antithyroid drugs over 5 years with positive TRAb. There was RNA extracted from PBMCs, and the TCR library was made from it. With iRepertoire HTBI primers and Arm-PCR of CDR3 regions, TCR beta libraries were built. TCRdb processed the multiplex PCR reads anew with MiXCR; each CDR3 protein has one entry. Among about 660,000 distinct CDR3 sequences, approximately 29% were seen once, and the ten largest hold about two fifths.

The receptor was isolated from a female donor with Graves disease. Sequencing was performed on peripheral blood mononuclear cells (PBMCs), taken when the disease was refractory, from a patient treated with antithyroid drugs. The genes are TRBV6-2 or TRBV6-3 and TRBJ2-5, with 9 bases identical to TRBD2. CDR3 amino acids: CASISIIAGAETQYF. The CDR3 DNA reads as TGTGCCAGCATATCCATAATAGCGGGAGCGGAGACCCAGTACTTC.